These 14 T cell receptor beta chains share one sample of origin, sequenced in a study of T cell repertoires in cytomegalovirus infection. Antigens for these TCRs are unknown. MiXCR, run by TCRdb on the reads, gives a single entry per CDR3 protein. The sample holds about 350,000 distinct CDR3 sequences, roughly 34% seen once. The source material was cultured PBMCs, sampled from culture after CMV antigen stimulation. All receptors derive from a human donor in good health (CMV status not recorded). Some clones in this sample may be carry-over from other donors' samples.

This chain links TRBV29-1 with TRBJ2-1; no firm D call. CDR1 and CDR2 (germline): SQVTM, ANQGSEA. The CDR3 sequence is 12 residues long. Trimming took off 4 bases at V and 15 bases at J, with 19 bases between the two ends. CDR3 in amino acids: CSVVGMVVEPFF. Written as DNA, the CDR3 is TGCAGCGTTGTGGGGATGGTCGTCGAACCGTTCTTC.

This clonotype was picked up many times. V usage is TRBV7-2 and J usage is TRBJ2-2; the match to TRBD1 covers 9 bases. With V trimmed by 5 bases and J by 4 bases, 5 bases remained unmatched. The CDR3 is made up of 15 amino acids. Germline CDR1 SGHTA, CDR2 FQGNSA. The CDR3: CASSAGTGITGELFF. The CDR3 bases are TGTGCCAGCAGCGCCGGGACAGGGATCACCGGGGAGCTGTTTTTT.

CDR3 nucleotide sequence: TGCAGTGCTACGAGGACTAGCGGGATCCCTGGTACGCAGTATTTT. Its translation is CSATRTSGIPGTQYF. V usage is TRBV20-1 and J usage is TRBJ2-3; 12 bases agree with TRBD2. Looked up from germline, CDR1 is DFQATT and CDR2 is SNEGSKA (reference sequence). The CDR3 contains 15 residues. V lost 4 bases to trimming and J lost 8 bases; unmatched junction nucleotides: 10.

This clonotype occurred many times. CDR3 nucleotides: TGTGCCAGCAGTTACAGGGGTGGTCAGCCCCAGCATTTT. It encodes CASSYRGGQPQHF. The chain recombines TRBV6-5 with TRBJ1-5; D may be TRBD1 (5 bases). V lost 2 bases and J 6 bases, leaving 8 bases between the germline ends. Germline values: CDR1 MNHEY, CDR2 SVGAGI. CDR3 length: 13 amino acids.

The V and J genes are TRBV2 and TRBJ2-1; TRBD1 matches 7 bases. Germline V gene lookup returns CDR1 SNHLY and CDR2 FYNNEI. CDR3 size: 12 residues. The trim removed 1 base at V and 14 bases at J, leaving 5 bases unmatched. In DNA, the CDR3 is TGTGCCAGCAGTGAAGGGACAGGTAACAAGTTCTTC. This translates into CASSEGTGNKFF.

The rearrangement uses TRBV7-2 and TRBJ1-6, with D unresolved. The V gene lost 4 bases and the J gene lost 0 bases, with 13 bases spanning the gap. Germline CDR1 is SGHTA and CDR2 is FQGNSA. This CDR3 spans 17 amino acids. CDR3 in DNA: TGTGCCAGCAGCTCCTTAGAAATGAGCTCCTATAATTCACCCCTCCACTTT. The encoded protein is CASSSLEMSSYNSPLHF.

This clonotype has just a few counts. The chain uses TRBV11-2 and TRBJ1-1, with 8 bases fitting TRBD1. Germline V CDR1 and CDR2: SGHAT, FQNNGV. J gave up 3 bases and V 5 bases, and 14 bases lay outside the gene matches. The CDR3 is 17 residues long. The CDR3 DNA sequence: TGTGCCAGCAGCCGTTACAGGGGGATTAAGGTTTACACTGAAGCTTTCTTT. Encoded protein: CASSRYRGIKVYTEAFF.

This clonotype has a single count. V and J are TRBV29-1 and TRBJ2-7, with D possibly called TRBD1 or TRBD2 (5 bases each). Trimming left V 5 bases short and J 7 bases short, with 18 bases between. Germline assignment: CDR1 SQVTM and CDR2 ANQGSEA. The CDR3 is 13 residues long. Written as DNA, the CDR3 is TGCAGCGTTTCGGGACCCTCTCCGGGGGAGCAGTACTTC. Translation: CSVSGPSPGEQYF.

The sample holds a few counts of this clonotype. The chain carries TRBV11-2 and TRBJ2-1; perhaps TRBD2 as D (5 bases). Trimming removed 4 bases from V and 6 bases from J, with 13 bases in between. CDR1 and CDR2 (germline): SGHAT, FQNNGV. CDR3 size: 14 residues. The CDR3 nucleotides read TGTGCCAGCAGCTCCGAGTACCTAGCCAATGAGCAGTTCTTC. Protein sequence: CASSSEYLANEQFF.

This chain uses TRBV7-2 with TRBJ2-1, with 9 bases lining up with TRBD2. Trimming at V came to 6 bases and at J to 6 bases, leaving 9 bases not matched to a gene. The germline gives CDR1 SGHTA, CDR2 FQGNSA. The length of the CDR3 is 15 residues. CDR3 sequence reads: CASRPTSGPLNEQFF. As DNA, the CDR3 is TGTGCCAGCAGACCGACTAGCGGCCCCCTCAATGAGCAGTTCTTC.

The table lists this clonotype with a few counts. V and J are TRBV4-2 and TRBJ2-5; the D is unclear. Trimming pared 4 bases from V and 5 bases from J, leaving 17 bases between. Germline V lookup: CDR1 LGHNA, CDR2 YNFKEQ. CDR3 length: 15 residues. The CDR3 coding sequence is TGTGCCAGCAGCCCTAATACTGGGATAGGGGAGACCCAGTACTTC. This codes for CASSPNTGIGETQYF.

The gene calls are TRBV7-4 and TRBJ2-1; D is perhaps TRBD2 (6 bases). Germline lookup yields CDR1 SGHVT and CDR2 SQSDAQ. The CDR3 is 15 amino acids. V dropped 7 bases and J dropped 0 bases, with 13 bases sitting between them. CDR3: CASTNGGSSYNEQFF. The CDR3, as DNA: TGTGCCAGCACCAACGGAGGGAGCTCCTACAATGAGCAGTTCTTC.

This clonotype has more than one count but fewer than ten. Sequence at one end of the junction differs from germline and may be a read error. The chain links TRBV7-8 to TRBJ1-1; TRBD1 matches at 11 bases. The V gene's germline CDR1 is SGHVS and CDR2 FQNEAQ. The CDR3 is made up of 14 amino acids. This chain's CDR3 is CASSSGQGGSDAFF. The CDR3 DNA sequence: TGTGCCAGCAGCTCGGGACAGGGGGGTTCTGACGCTTTCTTT.

V gene TRBV29-1 combines with J gene TRBJ2-3, with D possibly being TRBD2 (5 bases). The CDR3 covers 14 residues. Germline CDR1 is SQVTM and CDR2 is ANQGSEA. V lost 5 bases to trimming and J lost 0 bases, with 12 bases between them. CDR3 sequence reads: CSVYSGTSTDTQYF. The CDR3 region has the DNA TGCAGCGTTTACAGCGGTACCAGCACAGATACGCAGTATTTT.